The rows below give T cell receptor beta chains drawn from one sample of a study of human T cells and chemical hapten exposure. From the RACE reads, TCRdb called clonotypes with MiXCR, one entry per CDR3 protein. Among approximately 120,000 distinct CDR3 sequences listed, roughly 9% were seen once. The sample in question was whole blood, obtained in connection with sensitization to the hapten diphenylcyclopropenone (DPC). The origin of the receptors is a woman aged 40 to 50 with alopecia areata. Some clones in this sample may be carry-over from other donors' samples. The CDR3 runs from the conserved cysteine through the conserved F or W. D genes are given only for firm matches. Rows give clone size only sometimes, using once, few, many, or a class for an expanded clone.

13	TRBV18	TRBJ2-7	few	TRBD1	CASSYGQGHEQYF	TGTGCCAGCTCATATGGACAGGGCCACGAGCAGTACTTC
12	TRBV18	TRBJ1-1	many	-	CASSPGGSEAFF	TGTGCCAGCTCACCGGGGGGCTCTGAAGCTTTCTTT
17	TRBV4-1	TRBJ1-2	-	TRBD1	CASSQPGQGAINYGYTF	TGCGCCAGCAGCCAGCCGGGACAGGGGGCTATTAACTATGGCTACACCTTC
15	TRBV5-1	TRBJ2-6	few	-	CASSFTGTGANVLTF	TGCGCCAGCAGCTTCACGGGCACTGGGGCCAACGTCCTGACTTTC
12	TRBV20-1	TRBJ2-5	few	-	CGTRDVEETQYF	TGCGGAACCCGGGACGTGGAAGAGACCCAGTACTTC
15	TRBV7-9	TRBJ2-3	many	-	CASSFGQPITDTQYF	TGTGCCAGCAGCTTCGGACAGCCGATCACAGATACGCAGTATTTT
13	TRBV29-1	TRBJ2-4	-	TRBD1	CSVEEDRGTIQYF	TGCAGCGTTGAGGAGGACAGGGGGACCATTCAGTACTTC
16	TRBV7-8	TRBJ2-3	few	-	CASSPPQGWSTDTQYF	TGTGCCAGCAGCCCGCCGCAGGGATGGAGCACAGATACGCAGTATTTT
14	TRBV2	TRBJ1-6	many	-	CASSIRTDNSPLHF	TGTGCCAGCAGCATCAGGACGGATAATTCACCCCTCCACTTT
16	TRBV7-2	TRBJ2-7	-	TRBD1	CAGSLASGTGTLEQYF	TGTGCCGGCAGCTTAGCGTCCGGGACAGGAACCCTGGAGCAGTACTTC